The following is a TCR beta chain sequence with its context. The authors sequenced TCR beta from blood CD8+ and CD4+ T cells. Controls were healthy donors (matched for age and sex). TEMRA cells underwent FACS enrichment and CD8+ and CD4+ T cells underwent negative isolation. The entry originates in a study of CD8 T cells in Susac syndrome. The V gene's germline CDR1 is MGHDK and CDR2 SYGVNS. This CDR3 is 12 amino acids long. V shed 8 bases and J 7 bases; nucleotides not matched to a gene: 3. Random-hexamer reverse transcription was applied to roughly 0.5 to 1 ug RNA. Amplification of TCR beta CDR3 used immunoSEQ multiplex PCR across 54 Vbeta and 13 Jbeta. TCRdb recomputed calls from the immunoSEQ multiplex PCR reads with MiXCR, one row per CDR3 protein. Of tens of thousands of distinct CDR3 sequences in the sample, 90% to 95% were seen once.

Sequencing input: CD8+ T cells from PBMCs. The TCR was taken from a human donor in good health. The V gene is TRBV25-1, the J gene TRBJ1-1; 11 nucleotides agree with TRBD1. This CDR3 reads CASGTGGGEAFF. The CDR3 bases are TGTGCCAGCGGGACAGGGGGTGGTGAAGCTTTCTTT.